The next 2 T cell receptor beta chains were all read from a single sample in a study of T cell changes during pregnancy in multiple sclerosis. Some clones are missing from TCRdb's copy, which holds only in-frame ones; the method was immunoSEQ multiplex PCR. The data contain around 54,000 clones, 80% to 95% of them singletons. The sequencing here drew on CD4+ T cells from peripheral blood mononuclear cells, taken after pregnancy. The receptors were gathered from a female donor in good health, enrolled as a control in a pregnancy study.

This chain uses TRBV5-1 with TRBJ1-2; weak D call: TRBD1 (5 bases). This CDR3 contains 14 residues. V shed 1 base and J shed 8 bases, with 15 bases lying between them. Germline CDR1 and CDR2: SGHRS and YFSETQ. CDR3 residues: CASSLSQGNDGYTF. The DNA of the CDR3 is TGCGCCAGCAGCTTGAGCCAGGGCAATGACGGCTACACCTTC.

The rearrangement links TRBV18 to TRBJ1-5, with TRBD1 identical over 7 bases. Per the germline V gene, CDR1 is KGHSH and CDR2 is LQKENI. The V gene end was trimmed by 1 base and the J gene end by 4 bases; junction bases not matched to a gene: 16. CDR3 length equals 19 residues. CDR3 sequence (DNA): TGTGCCAGCTCACCACGGGGTGTTGGCAGGGGGGATTCTAATCAGCCCCAGCATTTT. Translated, it gives CASSPRGVGRGDSNQPQHF.